This TCR beta chain was identified during a study of graft-versus-host responses after intestinal transplantation. Study context: Isolated intestinal, liver-intestinal, or multivisceral transplants had been given to the recipients.

In the case of this clone: The antigen remains undetermined.

The table came from immunoSEQ multiplex PCR; TCRdb's copy has only in-frame clones and leaves some out. This sample has tens of thousands of clones, with 75% to 90% found just once. Points from the study as a whole: Present in recipient marrow, GvH clones included some that appeared first in ileum or blood.

Germline CDR1 reads LNHDA; CDR2 reads SQIVND (reference sequence). V lost 3 bases, J lost 9 bases, and 15 bases lay in between. The CDR3 runs to 14 residues. The chain recombines TRBV19 with TRBJ1-5, with a weak D call TRBD1 (5 bases). This sample comprised unstimulated CD4+ T cells sorted from spleen or lymph node cells, obtained before intestinal transplant. The TCR originated in a human donor who received an intestinal transplant. The CDR3 here is CASSIKGGVRPQHF. CDR3 coding DNA: TGTGCCAGTAGTATTAAGGGAGGGGTCAGGCCCCAGCATTTT.